This T cell receptor (beta chain) originates from a study of identifying expanded T cells in peripheral blood. Regarding the study as a whole: Clone count variance between roughly 2-week samples rose with total template count. About 1.2 clones differed between technical replicates, versus around 16 and 19 over time.

This clone has only a few counts. Its target is not known. Only in-frame clones appear in the TCRdb table, and some are missing; sequencing was by immunoSEQ multiplex PCR. Of 100,000 or so clones detected, approximately 88% appear once; the ten largest clones hold 12% to 15%. Collection occurred without any documented infections or immune events in donors. This CDR3 contains 14 residues. Germline CDR1 reads SGHRS; CDR2 reads YFSETQ. After removal of 0 bases from V and 1 base from J, the junction contained 0 bases not matched to a gene. The sequenced sample consisted of blood. The sequence was collected from a person aged 18 to 75 in good health. The chain employs TRBV5-1 and TRBJ1-2; 7 bases are a match to TRBD1. CDR3 region: CASSLGTGNYGYTF. CDR3 bases: TGCGCCAGCAGCTTGGGGACAGGTAACTATGGCTACACCTTC.